The clone carrying this TCR beta chain has a count of ten or more. No antigen is known for it. This sample is part of a study of CD8 T cells in ankylosing spondylitis. General observations from the study: Certain motif variants had earlier been reported in reactive arthritis synovial fluid and blood. Within ankylosing spondylitis blood, a TCR beta motif made up of roughly eight highly homologous variants appeared to be characteristic. CD8+ by phenotype, disease-linked clones were relatively rare in peripheral blood.

Construction of TCR beta libraries was performed using quantitative 5'-RACE with molecular barcodes. TCRdb re-analysed the 5' RACE reads in MiXCR, keeping a single row per CDR3 protein. The top ten clones hold 9.9% of a sample with approximately 90,000 distinct CDR3 sequences, roughly 8.3% of them seen once. Material: blood, either unsorted or a sorted T cell fraction (not recorded which). This TCR was sampled from a male donor with ankylosing spondylitis or in good health (not recorded which).

The CDR3 DNA is TGCGCCAGCAGCTTTGAGTGGGACGCAGATACGCAGTATTTT. It yields the protein CASSFEWDADTQYF. This sequence joins TRBV5-1 and TRBJ2-3; D possibly uses TRBD1 or TRBD2 (5 bases each). The V end lost 2 bases, the J end lost 4 bases, and 11 bases lay between the germline ends. Germline V gene lookup returns CDR1 SGHRS and CDR2 YFSETQ. The CDR3 is 14 amino acids.